This T cell receptor (beta chain) comes out of a study of shared clonotypes between healthy human individuals. Worth noting for this clone: The antigen is not known. Within the sample, other DNA sequences also encode this same CDR3.

Deep was the level used in running the assay. Assay: immunoSEQ multiplex PCR; the TCRdb copy retains only in-frame clones and omits some. The sample shows approximately 2.1 million clones, more than 80% of them seen only once. Whole-study results and caveats: For sorted subsets, rarefaction showed incomplete sequencing despite large depth.

Germline CDR1 and CDR2: SGHRS and YFSETQ. Trimming removed 3 bases at V and 2 bases at J, with 8 bases between. This CDR3 is 14 amino acids long. Sequenced: naive CD4+ T cells from PBMCs. The subset is: CD45RA+ positively selected. The chain recombines TRBV5-1 with TRBJ2-2; maybe TRBD1 (5 bases). The receptor was derived from a man aged 18 to 30 in good health. Some clones in this sample may be carry-over from other donors' samples. The CDR3 region has the DNA TGCGCCAGCAGCTCTACAGGTAACACCGGGGAGCTGTTTTTT. Protein product: CASSSTGNTGELFF.